Listed here is a single TCR beta chain. Sequenced by immunoSEQ multiplex PCR; TCRdb stores in-frame clones only, minus some. The data contain about 140,000 clones, about 86% of them singletons. The germline gives CDR1 MNHEY, CDR2 SVGEGT. The CDR3 consists of 16 residues. Between the trimmed V and J ends, which lost 1 base and 1 base, there was a span of 10 bases. These data belong to a study of control samples from healthy donors and cancer patients. Sequencing was performed on blood. The chain combines TRBV6-2 or TRBV6-3 with TRBJ1-4, with D unresolved. The source is a man aged 18 to 29 in good health. The CDR3 coding sequence is TGTGCCAGCAGTTACTATCAGGCCGGAACTAATGAAAAACTGTTTTTT. It specifies CASSYYQAGTNEKLFF.